The 27 T cell receptor beta chains in this list originate from one sample, sequenced in a study of cytomegalovirus exposure and HLA in healthy donors. Amplification used 60 Vbeta primers and 13 Jbeta primers. Libraries were prepared by immunoSEQ multiplex PCR; TCRdb keeps only in-frame clonotypes and omits some of them. The table includes about 86,000 clones, about two thirds detected once. Sequences were obtained from PBMCs. The receptors were gathered from a man aged 55 to 70 in good health and CMV-seronegative.

In its sample, this clone was seen a few times. CDR3 sequence: CASSVDSQGRTGELFF. The CDR3 nucleotides read TGTGCCAGCAGCGTAGATTCACAGGGACGAACCGGGGAGCTGTTTTTT. This chain links TRBV9 with TRBJ2-2; D might be TRBD1 (6 bases). The V end lost 0 bases, the J end lost 5 bases, and 14 bases lay between the germline ends. The germline V gene encodes CDR1 SGDLS and CDR2 YYNGEE. The CDR3 totals 16 residues.

The chain has TRBV6-5 and TRBJ1-6, with 7 bases aligning to TRBD1. Germline CDR1 reads MNHEY; CDR2 reads SVGAGI. Trimming at V came to 8 bases and at J to 4 bases, leaving 8 bases not matched to a gene. This CDR3 spans 15 amino acids. CDR3 loop: CASQRTGGYNSPLHF. Here the CDR3 DNA reads TGTGCCAGCCAGAGGACAGGCGGTTATAATTCACCCCTCCACTTT.

The CDR3 DNA follows: TGTGCCACCCGACTAGATTCCTACAATGAGCAGTTCTTC. Amino acids: CATRLDSYNEQFF. This rearrangement joins TRBV5-4 to TRBJ2-1, with D perhaps matching TRBD2 (6 bases). CDR3 length: 13 amino acids. V lost 9 bases and J lost 1, with 11 bases in between. Germline V gene data show CDR1 as SGHNT and CDR2 as YYREEE (reference sequence).

V gene TRBV9 combines with J gene TRBJ2-3; the match to TRBD1 covers 7 bases. Germline V gives CDR1 SGDLS, CDR2 YYNGEE. This CDR3 is built from 15 residues. After removal of 1 base from V and 2 bases from J, the junction contained 4 bases not matched to a gene. The CDR3 sequence: CASSVRDSSTDTQYF. The DNA for the CDR3 is TGTGCCAGCAGCGTACGGGACAGTTCCACAGATACGCAGTATTTT.

This clone was observed a handful of times. The V call is TRBV18, the J call TRBJ2-5; 9 bases match TRBD1. This CDR3 has 15 amino acids. The J segment lost 4 bases and the V segment lost 2 bases, leaving 5 bases of the junction unmatched. Germline loops: CDR1 KGHSH, CDR2 LQKENI. CDR3 DNA sequence: TGTGCCAGCTCACCAGGCCGGGACAGGGCAGAGACCCAGTACTTC. This encodes CASSPGRDRAETQYF.

The chain couples TRBV7-2 to TRBJ1-5, with D unclear. Trimming removed 5 bases at V and 6 bases at J, with 8 bases between. CDR1 and CDR2 from the germline V gene are SGHTA and FQGNSA. The CDR3 extends over 12 amino acids. The CDR3 loop is CASSPPGQPQHF. The CDR3 region has the DNA TGTGCCAGCAGCCCCCCGGGTCAGCCCCAGCATTTT.

There are a few counts of this clone. This chain joins TRBV28 and TRBJ2-7; 12 bases map to TRBD1. CDR1 MDHEN and CDR2 SYDVKM come from the germline V gene. V trimming: 7 bases; J trimming: 7 bases; junction bases outside the gene matches: 8. This CDR3 region has 14 residues. CDR3 coding DNA: TGTGCCAGCAAGTCGGGACAGGGGGCTGGGGAGCAGTACTTC. Its protein product is CASKSGQGAGEQYF. The whole variable domain, remainder taken from reference TRBV28 and TRBJ2-7, is DVKVTQSSRYLVKRTGEKVFLECVQDMDHENMFWYRQDPGLGLRLIYFSYDVKMKEKGDIPEGYSVSREKKERFSLILESASTNQTSMYLCASKSGQGAGEQYFGPGTRLTVT.

This rearrangement joins TRBV7-8 to TRBJ1-4; D is unclear. Germline V gene sequence: CDR1 SGHVS, CDR2 FQNEAQ. This CDR3 region has 15 residues. Deletions cut 2 bases from V and 5 bases from J, with 12 bases between. The CDR3: CASSLPQVENEKLFF. DNA of the CDR3: TGTGCCAGCAGCTTACCCCAGGTGGAAAATGAAAAACTGTTTTTT.

The gene calls are TRBV19 and TRBJ2-1; 9 bases map to TRBD2. The CDR3 is 16 residues long. From germline, CDR1 is LNHDA and CDR2 SQIVND (reference sequence). V lost 3 bases and J lost 8; bases outside the gene matches: 11. The CDR3 loop is CASSITYAGGRHEQFF. CDR3 coding DNA: TGTGCCAGTAGTATTACTTATGCGGGAGGGCGGCATGAGCAGTTCTTC.

The chain is built from TRBV11-3 and TRBJ2-5; the D gene is possibly TRBD2 (5 bases). The V gene's germline CDR1 is SGHNT and CDR2 YENEEA. The V gene lost 5 bases and the J gene lost 5 bases, with 12 bases spanning the gap. CDR3 size: 13 residues. CDR3 bases: TGTGCCAGCAGCCGTGGACTCGGGGAGACCCAGTACTTC. Residues: CASSRGLGETQYF.

This chain connects TRBV28 to TRBJ2-7; weak D call: TRBD1 (5 bases). CDR1 and CDR2 from the germline V gene are MDHEN and SYDVKM. V was shortened by 3 bases and J by 2 bases, with 8 bases between the two germline ends. The CDR3 spans 13 residues. The CDR3 loop reads CASSFQGPYEQYF. In DNA form, the CDR3 reads TGTGCCAGCAGTTTCCAGGGTCCCTACGAGCAGTACTTC.

This clone has a handful of counts. This rearrangement joins TRBV6-1 to TRBJ2-7; no definite D call. The germline V gene encodes CDR1 MNHNS and CDR2 SASEGT. V dropped 3 bases and J dropped 3 bases, with 3 bases sitting between them. CDR3 length: 11 amino acids. The CDR3: CASSDSYEQYF. CDR3 bases: TGTGCCAGCAGTGATAGCTACGAGCAGTACTTC.

This clone was seen only a few times. This chain links TRBV18 with TRBJ2-5; 8 nucleotides align to TRBD2. The CDR3 covers 17 residues. With 1 base clipped from V and 2 bases from J, the junction kept 9 bases outside the gene matches. Germline lookup yields CDR1 KGHSH and CDR2 LQKENI. The CDR3 region is CASSPRATSAQQETQYF. CDR3 bases: TGTGCCAGCTCACCACGGGCGACTAGCGCACAACAAGAGACCCAGTACTTC.

The J gene is TRBJ2-3, the V gene TRBV6-5, with 9 positions matching TRBD2. Germline CDR1 MNHEY, CDR2 SVGAGI. The CDR3 is 14 amino acids. The V gene end was trimmed by 5 bases and the J gene end by 0 bases; junction bases not matched to a gene: 0. CDR3 loop: CASSLAGSTDTQYF. The CDR3 DNA follows: TGTGCCAGCAGTCTAGCGGGGAGCACAGATACGCAGTATTTT.

The rearrangement uses TRBV6-1 and TRBJ2-1, with 12 bases that match TRBD2. In germline, CDR1 is MNHNS, CDR2 SASEGT. Trimming at V came to 7 bases and at J to 7 bases, leaving 5 bases not matched to a gene. The CDR3 totals 14 residues. The CDR3 loop reads CASTRGLAGNEQFF. For the CDR3, the DNA is TGTGCCAGCACCCGAGGACTAGCGGGGAATGAGCAGTTCTTC.

This clone was counted between two and nine times. The chain links TRBV5-1 to TRBJ2-2; D ambiguous. Germline V gene data show CDR1 as SGHRS and CDR2 as YFSETQ. V lost 4 bases to trimming and J lost 3 bases, with 13 bases between them. The CDR3 has 15 amino acids. CDR3 coding DNA: TGCGCCAGCAGCCAGGATCGTCACTACACCGGGGAGCTGTTTTTT. Translating gives CASSQDRHYTGELFF.

The chain joins TRBV10-3 to TRBJ2-3; 13 positions match TRBD2. Germline assignment: CDR1 ENHRY and CDR2 SYGVKD. The CDR3 runs to 16 residues. V gave up 6 bases and J gave up 4 bases; unmatched junction bases: 7. CDR3 in DNA: TGTGCCATCAGCGACGGGACTAGCGGGGCAGCAGATACGCAGTATTTT. The encoded protein is CAISDGTSGAADTQYF.

This clone was seen a few times. The chain carries TRBV5-8 and TRBJ1-3; no firm D call. The CDR3 length is 12 residues. V shed 5 bases and J shed 3 bases, with 6 bases lying between them. CDR1 and CDR2 (germline): SGHTS, YDEGEE. The CDR3 loop reads CASSPYGNTIYF. The CDR3 region has the DNA TGTGCCAGCAGTCCGTATGGAAACACCATATATTTT.

This clone was observed a few times. This chain connects TRBV28 to TRBJ1-1; possible D gene TRBD1, 6 bases. This CDR3 is built from 14 residues. Trimming stripped 6 bases from V and 6 bases from J, with 17 bases between. Germline V CDR1 and CDR2: MDHEN, SYDVKM. CDR3 nucleotides: TGTGCCAGCAGGGCAACAGGGATAAACCCTGAAGCTTTCTTT. Its protein is CASRATGINPEAFF.

The chain has TRBV7-9 and TRBJ2-3; 11 nucleotides agree with TRBD2. The CDR3 is 18 amino acids. In germline, CDR1 is SEHNR, CDR2 FQNEAQ (reference sequence). Germline trimming cut 5 bases from V and 0 bases from J; bases unmatched to any gene: 10. CDR3 coding DNA: TGTGCCAGCAGCCCTATAGGGGGGACTAGCGGAAGCACAGATACGCAGTATTTT. Translating gives CASSPIGGTSGSTDTQYF.

V usage is TRBV28 and J usage is TRBJ2-7; possibly TRBD1 for D (5 bases). CDR1 and CDR2 (germline): MDHEN, SYDVKM. Trimming stripped 5 bases from V and 2 bases from J, with 10 bases between. This CDR3 contains 13 residues. CDR3 sequence: CASSPETAYEQYF. In DNA, the CDR3 is TGTGCCAGCAGTCCTGAGACAGCCTACGAGCAGTACTTC.

This clone appeared a few times. This chain joins TRBV7-9 and TRBJ2-5; 10 bases fit TRBD2. With 5 bases clipped from V and 0 bases from J, the junction kept 6 bases outside the gene matches. Germline V gene data show CDR1 as SEHNR and CDR2 as FQNEAQ (reference sequence). The CDR3 has 16 residues. CDR3 coding DNA: TGTGCCAGCAGCGGACCAGCGGGGGGGTACCAAGAGACCCAGTACTTC. It yields the protein CASSGPAGGYQETQYF.

V gene TRBV5-1 combines with J gene TRBJ1-2; possible D gene TRBD1, 6 bases. The CDR3 sequence is 17 residues long. In germline, CDR1 is SGHRS, CDR2 YFSETQ. The V end lost 2 bases, the J end lost 1 base, and 18 bases lay between the germline ends. CDR3 DNA: TGCGCCAGCAGCTTCACCACAGGGAGCGCGGGTAACTATGGCTACACCTTC. Translating gives CASSFTTGSAGNYGYTF. Full variable domain (outside the CDR3, taken from reference TRBV5-1 and TRBJ1-2): KAGVTQTPRYLIKTRGQQVTLSCSPISGHRSVSWYQQTPGQGLQFLFEYFSETQRNKGNFPGRFSGRQFSNSRSEMNVSTLELGDSALYLCASSFTTGSAGNYGYTFGSGTRLTVV.

This clone appeared a few times. CDR3 in DNA: TGCAGCGTCCGAGGGGGCGACCCACGGGAGACCCAGTACTTC. It is translated as CSVRGGDPRETQYF. V is TRBV29-1 and J is TRBJ2-5, with TRBD1 matching 7 bases. Per germline, CDR1 SQVTM and CDR2 ANQGSEA. The CDR3 loop spans 14 amino acids. V lost 6 bases, J lost 5 bases, and 12 bases stayed unmatched.

The chain uses TRBV9 and TRBJ2-7; 10 bases agree with TRBD1. After removal of 3 bases from V and 6 bases from J, the junction contained 6 bases not matched to a gene. CDR3 length equals 14 residues. Germline-derived CDR1 and CDR2 are SGDLS and YYNGEE. CDR3 protein: CASSASRDRGEQYF. CDR3 bases: TGTGCCAGCAGCGCGAGCCGGGACAGGGGCGAGCAGTACTTC.

The gene calls are TRBV29-1 and TRBJ2-1; 13 positions agree with TRBD2. V shed 7 bases and J 7 bases; nucleotides not matched to a gene: 4. The germline CDR1 and CDR2 sequences are SQVTM and ANQGSEA. This CDR3 contains 13 residues. The CDR3 sequence is CSATSGGANEQFF. In nucleotides, the CDR3 is TGCAGCGCCACTAGCGGGGGGGCTAATGAGCAGTTCTTC.

The chain employs TRBV4-1 and TRBJ2-5, with a weak D call TRBD1 (7 bases). The germline V and J ends were trimmed by 3 bases and 2 bases, with 13 bases remaining between them. The CDR3 is 15 amino acids. Per germline, CDR1 MGHRA and CDR2 YSYEKL. CDR3 sequence (DNA): TGCGCCAGCAGCCAGAACGCGGGACAGCAAGAGACCCAGTACTTC. It is translated as CASSQNAGQQETQYF.